This T cell receptor (beta chain) was sequenced during a study of CD8 T cells in Susac syndrome. TCR beta from blood CD8+ and CD4+ T cells was sequenced. TEMRA cells were FACS-enriched, unlike CD8+ and CD4+ T cells, which were negatively isolated. With random hexamers, reverse transcription was performed on roughly 0.45 to 1 ug of RNA. Amplification of TCR beta CDR3 used immunoSEQ multiplex PCR across 54 Vbeta and 13 Jbeta. MiXCR, applied by TCRdb to the immunoSEQ multiplex PCR reads, yields one record per CDR3 protein. The repertoire includes 69,000 or so distinct CDR3 sequences, approximately 95% of them detected once, and 0.2% to 0.3% sits in the top ten. Germline values: CDR1 WSHSY, CDR2 SAAADI. J gave up 5 bases and V 3 bases, and 13 bases lay outside the gene matches. This CDR3 region has 17 residues.

The chain uses TRBV10-2 and TRBJ2-3, with 8 bases lining up with TRBD2. The sample was CD8+ T cells from PBMCs. The clonotype originates from a human donor in good health. CDR3 in DNA: TGCGCCAGCAGTGACCCCACTAGCGGCTCGCGCGGAGATACGCAGTATTTT. Residues: CASSDPTSGSRGDTQYF.